This T cell receptor beta chain is from a study of T cell clonality in common variable immunodeficiency. Points from the study as a whole: Shared TCRbeta clones were fewer between CVID subjects than controls. In common variable immunodeficiency, TCR beta chains reportedly carried fewer deletions and N-nucleotide insertions.

Clones were sequenced by immunoSEQ multiplex PCR, and TCRdb holds only the in-frame ones, with some missing. The sample contains some 80,000 clones, none of them singletons. The length of the CDR3 is 12 residues. V shed 6 bases, J shed 2 bases, and the junction held 2 bases outside the gene matches. Germline CDR1 reads SGHDT; CDR2 reads YYEEEE. This clone was counted a few times. The antigen is unknown. The CDR3 end lies 3 residues beyond the end of the read and is filled in from the germline J gene. Both groups were predominantly of Caucasian heritage. This receptor was obtained from a person between 18 and 75 years old in good health. Sequencing was carried out using peripheral blood mononuclear cells. This sequence joins TRBV5-6 and TRBJ2-7, with TRBD1 identical over 7 bases. The CDR3 DNA, read in part, is TGTGCCAGCAACACAGGGGCCTACGAG. The encoded protein is CASNTGAYE. The CDR3, in full, reads CASNTGAYEQYF. Together with reference TRBV5-6 and TRBJ2-7, the CDR3 gives the full variable domain: DAGVTQSPTHLIKTRGQQVTLRCSPKSGHDTVSWYQQALGQGPQFIFQYYEEEERQRGNFPDRFSGHQFPNYSSELNVNALLLGDSALYLCASNTGAYEQYFGPGTRLTVT.